Reported below is one T cell receptor beta chain. Its antigen remains unknown. A read error may explain this, as a much larger clone is one base away. Template switching added a universal primer site; cDNA carried unique molecular identifiers. TCRdb re-called the 5' RACE reads with MiXCR, one entry per CDR3 protein. The sample shows about 1.7 million distinct CDR3 sequences, about 32% of them seen only once. These data come from a study of identical twins. Overall study results and limits: Modeled out-of-frame TCR alpha sharing in monozygotic twins fell below observed levels. A lower insertion count was a feature of abundant cord blood beta clonotypes, with no such feature in memory repertoires.

The CDR3 sequence is 13 residues long. Germline CDR1 SQVTM, CDR2 ANQGSEA. The donors were all healthy and Caucasian. This chain joins TRBV29-1 and TRBJ2-7; D is uncertain. The sequencing input was cord blood. The source is a newborn girl in good health. The CDR3 DNA reads as TGCAGCGTTGGTTACGTTGACTCCTACAAGCAGTACTTC. Amino acids: CSVGYVDSYKQYF.